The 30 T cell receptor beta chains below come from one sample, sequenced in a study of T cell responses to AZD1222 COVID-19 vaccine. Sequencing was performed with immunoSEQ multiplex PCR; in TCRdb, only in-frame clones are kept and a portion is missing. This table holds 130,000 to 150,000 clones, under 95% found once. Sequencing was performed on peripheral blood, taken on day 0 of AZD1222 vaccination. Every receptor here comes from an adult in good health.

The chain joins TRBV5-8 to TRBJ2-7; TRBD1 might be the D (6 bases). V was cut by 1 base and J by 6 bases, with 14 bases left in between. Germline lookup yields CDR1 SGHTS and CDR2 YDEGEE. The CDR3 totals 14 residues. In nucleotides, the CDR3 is TGTGCCAGCAGCTTGATCTACAGGGTTGGCGAGCAGTACTTC. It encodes CASSLIYRVGEQYF.

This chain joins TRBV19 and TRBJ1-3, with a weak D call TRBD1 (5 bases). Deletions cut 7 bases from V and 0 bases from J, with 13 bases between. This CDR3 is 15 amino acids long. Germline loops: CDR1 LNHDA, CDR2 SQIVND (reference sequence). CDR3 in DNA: TGTGCCAGTAAAGGGGTTTCGGGCTCTGGAAACACCATATATTTT. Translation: CASKGVSGSGNTIYF.

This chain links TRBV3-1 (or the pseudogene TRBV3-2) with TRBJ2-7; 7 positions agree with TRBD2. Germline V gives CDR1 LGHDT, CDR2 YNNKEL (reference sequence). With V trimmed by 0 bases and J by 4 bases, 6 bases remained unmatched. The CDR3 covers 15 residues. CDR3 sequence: CASSQEGGRGYEQYF. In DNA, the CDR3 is TGTGCCAGCAGCCAAGAAGGAGGGAGGGGATACGAGCAGTACTTC.

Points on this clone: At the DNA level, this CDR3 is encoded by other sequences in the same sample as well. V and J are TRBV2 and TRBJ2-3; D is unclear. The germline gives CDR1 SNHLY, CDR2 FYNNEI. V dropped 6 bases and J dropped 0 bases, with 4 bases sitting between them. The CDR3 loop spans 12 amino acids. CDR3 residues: CASRRSTDTQYF. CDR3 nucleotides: TGTGCCAGCAGAAGGAGCACAGATACGCAGTATTTT.

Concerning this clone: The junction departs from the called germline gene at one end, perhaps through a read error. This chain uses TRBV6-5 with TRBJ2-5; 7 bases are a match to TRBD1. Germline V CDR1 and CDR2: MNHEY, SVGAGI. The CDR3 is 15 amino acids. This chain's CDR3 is CATSSGTAYQETQYF. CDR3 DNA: TGTGCCACCAGTTCCGGGACAGCGTACCAAGAGACCCAGTACTTC.

As DNA, the CDR3 is TGTGCCAGCAGTTTGTTGACGAGGCTCGGGCTCCAAGCTTTCTTT. This translates into CASSLLTRLGLQAFF. The V and J genes are TRBV28 and TRBJ1-1; D remains ambiguous. The germline V gene encodes CDR1 MDHEN and CDR2 SYDVKM. The CDR3 spans 15 residues. V shed 3 bases and J shed 9 bases, with 20 bases lying between them. The full variable domain, its missing parts supplied by reference TRBV28 and TRBJ1-1, is DVKVTQSSRYLVKRTGEKVFLECVQDMDHENMFWYRQDPGLGLRLIYFSYDVKMKEKGDIPEGYSVSREKKERFSLILESASTNQTSMYLCASSLLTRLGLQAFFGQGTRLTVV.

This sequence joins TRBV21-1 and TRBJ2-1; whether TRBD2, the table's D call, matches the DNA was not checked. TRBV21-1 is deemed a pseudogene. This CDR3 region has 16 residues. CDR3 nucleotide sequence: TGTGCCAGCAGCAAAGGAGGAGCGGGGGGCCCAAATGAGCAGTTCTTC. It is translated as CASSKGGAGGPNEQFF.

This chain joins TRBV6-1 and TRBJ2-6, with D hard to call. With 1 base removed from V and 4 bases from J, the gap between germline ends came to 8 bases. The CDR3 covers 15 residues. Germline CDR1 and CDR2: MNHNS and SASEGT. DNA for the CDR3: TGTGCCAGCAGTGAAGGCGACCCCGGGGCCAACGTCCTGACTTTC. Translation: CASSEGDPGANVLTF.

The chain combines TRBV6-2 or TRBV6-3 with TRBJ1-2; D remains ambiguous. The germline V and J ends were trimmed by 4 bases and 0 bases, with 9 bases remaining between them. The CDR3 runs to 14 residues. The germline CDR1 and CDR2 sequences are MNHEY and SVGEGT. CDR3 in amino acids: CASSLNRANYGYTF. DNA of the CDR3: TGTGCCAGCAGTTTAAACAGAGCTAACTATGGCTACACCTTC.

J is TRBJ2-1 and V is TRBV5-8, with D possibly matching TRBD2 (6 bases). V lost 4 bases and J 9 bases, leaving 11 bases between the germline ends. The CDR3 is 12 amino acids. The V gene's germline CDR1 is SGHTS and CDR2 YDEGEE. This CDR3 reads CASSEDGGEQFF. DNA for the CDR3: TGTGCCAGCAGCGAAGACGGGGGTGAGCAGTTCTTC.

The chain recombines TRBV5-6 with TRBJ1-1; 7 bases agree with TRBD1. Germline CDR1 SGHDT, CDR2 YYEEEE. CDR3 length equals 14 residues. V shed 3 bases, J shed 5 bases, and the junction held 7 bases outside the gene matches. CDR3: CASSSQGRQTEAFF. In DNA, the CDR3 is TGTGCCAGCAGCTCACAGGGGAGACAAACTGAAGCTTTCTTT.

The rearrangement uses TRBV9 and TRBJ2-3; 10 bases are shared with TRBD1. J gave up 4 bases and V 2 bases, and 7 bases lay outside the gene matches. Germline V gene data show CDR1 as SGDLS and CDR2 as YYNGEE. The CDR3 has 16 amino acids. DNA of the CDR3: TGTGCCAGCAGCGTTAGGTACGGACAGGGGGCAGATACGCAGTATTTT. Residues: CASSVRYGQGADTQYF.

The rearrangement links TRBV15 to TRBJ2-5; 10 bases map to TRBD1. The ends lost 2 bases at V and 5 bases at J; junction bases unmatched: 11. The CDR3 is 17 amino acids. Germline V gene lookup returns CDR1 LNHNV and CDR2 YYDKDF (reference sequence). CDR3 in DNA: TGTGCCACCAGCAGAATCGGGACAGGGGTCCGGTGGGAGACCCAGTACTTC. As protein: CATSRIGTGVRWETQYF.

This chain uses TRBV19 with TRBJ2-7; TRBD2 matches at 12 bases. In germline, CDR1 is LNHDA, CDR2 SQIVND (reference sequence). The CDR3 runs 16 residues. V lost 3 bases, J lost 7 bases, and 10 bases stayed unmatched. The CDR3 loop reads CASSIPRLAGVHEQYF. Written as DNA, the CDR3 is TGTGCCAGTAGTATCCCCCGACTAGCGGGAGTTCATGAGCAGTACTTC.

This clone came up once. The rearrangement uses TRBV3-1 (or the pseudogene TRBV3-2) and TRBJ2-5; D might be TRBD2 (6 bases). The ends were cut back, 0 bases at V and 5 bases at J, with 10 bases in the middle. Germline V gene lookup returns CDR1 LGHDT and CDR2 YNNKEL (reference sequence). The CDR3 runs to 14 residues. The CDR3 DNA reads TGTGCCAGCAGCCAAGACGCGGGAAAGGAGACCCAGTACTTC. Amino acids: CASSQDAGKETQYF.

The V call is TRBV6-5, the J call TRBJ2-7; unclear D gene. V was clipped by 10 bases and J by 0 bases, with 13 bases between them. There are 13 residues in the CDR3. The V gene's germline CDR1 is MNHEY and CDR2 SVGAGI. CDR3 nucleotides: TGTGCCATTCGGACGGCTAACTCCTACGAGCAGTACTTC. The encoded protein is CAIRTANSYEQYF.

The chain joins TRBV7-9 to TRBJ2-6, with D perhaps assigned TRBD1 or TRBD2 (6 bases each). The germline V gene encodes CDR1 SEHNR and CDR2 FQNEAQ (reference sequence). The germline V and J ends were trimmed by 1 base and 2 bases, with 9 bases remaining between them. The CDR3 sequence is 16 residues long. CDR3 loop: CASSLEGGAGANVLTF. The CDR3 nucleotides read TGTGCCAGCAGCTTAGAGGGGGGCGCTGGGGCCAACGTCCTGACTTTC. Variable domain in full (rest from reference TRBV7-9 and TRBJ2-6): DTGVSQNPRHKITKRGQNVTFRCDPISEHNRLYWYRQTLGQGPEFLTYFQNEAQLEKSRLLSDRFSAERPKGSFSTLEIQRTEQGDSAMYLCASSLEGGAGANVLTFGAGSRLTVL.

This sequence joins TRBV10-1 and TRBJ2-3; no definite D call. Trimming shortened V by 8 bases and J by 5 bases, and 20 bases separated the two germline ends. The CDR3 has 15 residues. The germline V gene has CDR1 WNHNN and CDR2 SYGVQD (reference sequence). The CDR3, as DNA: TGCGCCAGCCCAGTTGCAGCGCTCCCGCGAGATACGCAGTATTTT. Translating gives CASPVAALPRDTQYF.

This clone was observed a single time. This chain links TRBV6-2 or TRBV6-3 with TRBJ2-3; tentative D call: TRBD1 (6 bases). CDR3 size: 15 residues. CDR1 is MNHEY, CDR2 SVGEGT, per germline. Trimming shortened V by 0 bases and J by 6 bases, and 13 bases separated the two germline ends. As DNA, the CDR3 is TGTGCCAGCAGTTACTCCGGGCAGGGGTTTGATACGCAGTATTTT. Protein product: CASSYSGQGFDTQYF.

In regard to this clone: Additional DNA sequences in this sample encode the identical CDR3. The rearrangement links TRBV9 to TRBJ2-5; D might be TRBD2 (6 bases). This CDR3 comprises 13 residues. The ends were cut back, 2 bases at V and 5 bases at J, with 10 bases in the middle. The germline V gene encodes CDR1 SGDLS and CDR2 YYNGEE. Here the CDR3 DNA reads TGTGCCAGCAGCGTGGGAGGCGGGGAGACCCAGTACTTC. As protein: CASSVGGGETQYF. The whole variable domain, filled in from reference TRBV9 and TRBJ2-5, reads DSGVTQTPKHLITATGQRVTLRCSPRSGDLSVYWYQQSLDQGLQFLIQYYNGEERAKGNILERFSAQQFPDLHSELNLSSLELGDSALYFCASSVGGGETQYFGPGTRLLVL.

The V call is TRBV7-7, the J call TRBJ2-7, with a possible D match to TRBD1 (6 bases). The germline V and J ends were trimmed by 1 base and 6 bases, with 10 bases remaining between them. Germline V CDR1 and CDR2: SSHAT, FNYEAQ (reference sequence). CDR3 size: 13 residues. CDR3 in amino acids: CASSLEQGTEQYF. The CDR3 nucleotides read TGTGCCAGCAGCTTAGAACAGGGTACCGAGCAGTACTTC.

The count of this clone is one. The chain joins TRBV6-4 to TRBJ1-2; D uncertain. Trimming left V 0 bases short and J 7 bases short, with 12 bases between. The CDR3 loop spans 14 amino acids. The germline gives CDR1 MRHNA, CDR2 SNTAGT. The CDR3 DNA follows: TGTGCCAGCAGTGACTCCCCGGGAGTTGGTGGCTACACCTTC. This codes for CASSDSPGVGGYTF.

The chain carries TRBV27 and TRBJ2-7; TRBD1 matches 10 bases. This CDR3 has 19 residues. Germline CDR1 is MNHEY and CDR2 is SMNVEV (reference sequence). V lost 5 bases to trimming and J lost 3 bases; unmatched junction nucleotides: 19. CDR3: CASSIPGQGLPTGGYEQYF. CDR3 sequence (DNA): TGTGCCAGCAGTATTCCGGGACAGGGGCTACCAACAGGCGGCTACGAGCAGTACTTC.

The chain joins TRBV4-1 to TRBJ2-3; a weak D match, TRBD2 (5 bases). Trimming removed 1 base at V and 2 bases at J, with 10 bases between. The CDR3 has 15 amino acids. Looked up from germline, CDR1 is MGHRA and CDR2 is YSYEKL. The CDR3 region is CASSQVPGSTDTQYF. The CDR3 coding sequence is TGCGCCAGCAGCCAAGTCCCGGGGTCCACAGATACGCAGTATTTT.

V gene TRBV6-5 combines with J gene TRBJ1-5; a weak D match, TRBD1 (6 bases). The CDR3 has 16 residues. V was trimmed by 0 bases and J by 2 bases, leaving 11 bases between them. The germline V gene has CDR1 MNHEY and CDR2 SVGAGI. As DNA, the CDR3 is TGTGCCAGCAGTTACTCGGACAGCCTGGGCAATCAGCCCCAGCATTTT. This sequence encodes CASSYSDSLGNQPQHF.

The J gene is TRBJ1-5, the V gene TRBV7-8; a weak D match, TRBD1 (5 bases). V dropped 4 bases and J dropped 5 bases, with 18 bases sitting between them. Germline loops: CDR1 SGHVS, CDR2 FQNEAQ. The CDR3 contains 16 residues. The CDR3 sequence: CASSSPLGWGDQPQHF. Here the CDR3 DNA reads TGTGCCAGCAGCTCACCGCTGGGTTGGGGGGATCAGCCCCAGCATTTT.

The CDR3 nucleotides are TGTGCCAGCAGCATTCCTAGCCCAGGGGCCAACGTCCTGACTTTC. Residues: CASSIPSPGANVLTF. The chain links TRBV21-1 to TRBJ2-6; TRBD2, the table's D call, was not compared with the DNA. TRBV21-1 is a recognized pseudogene. The CDR3 is made up of 15 amino acids.

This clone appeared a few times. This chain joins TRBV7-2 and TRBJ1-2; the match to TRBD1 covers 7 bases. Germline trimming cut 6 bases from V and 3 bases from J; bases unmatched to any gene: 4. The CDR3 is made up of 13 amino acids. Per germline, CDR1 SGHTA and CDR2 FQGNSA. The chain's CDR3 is CASSAGQYYGYTF. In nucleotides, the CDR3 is TGTGCCAGCAGTGCGGGACAGTACTATGGCTACACCTTC.

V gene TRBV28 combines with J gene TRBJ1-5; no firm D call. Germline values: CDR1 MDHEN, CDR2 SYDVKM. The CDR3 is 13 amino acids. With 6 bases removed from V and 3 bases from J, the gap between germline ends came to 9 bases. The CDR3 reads CASSPKPNQPQHF. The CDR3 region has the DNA TGTGCCAGCAGCCCCAAGCCCAATCAGCCCCAGCATTTT. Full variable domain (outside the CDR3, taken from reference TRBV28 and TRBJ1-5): DVKVTQSSRYLVKRTGEKVFLECVQDMDHENMFWYRQDPGLGLRLIYFSYDVKMKEKGDIPEGYSVSREKKERFSLILESASTNQTSMYLCASSPKPNQPQHFGDGTRLSIL.

In nucleotides, the CDR3 is TGTGCCAGCATTAATGGTCAAGATACGCAGTATTTT. Amino acid sequence: CASINGQDTQYF. This rearrangement joins TRBV21-1 to TRBJ2-3. TRBV21-1 is described as a pseudogene. CDR3 length equals 12 residues.